This T cell receptor (beta chain) was recorded in a study of CD8+ T cells in alopecia areata (dated by TCRdb to 2016 to 2018). Background on the whole study: Treated patients were enrolled in an open-label pilot trial of oral tofacitinib at 5 to 10 mg twice daily for moderate-to-severe alopecia areata. Tofacitinib was given for 6 to 18 months, followed by 6 months of follow-up off drug to assess delayed response and recurrence. In both human patients and the C3H/HeJ mouse model, the study applied high-throughput TCRbeta sequencing to look at T cell clonal expansion in alopecia areata. Scalp tissue and sorted CD4+ and CD8+ peripheral blood T cells from patchy and totalis/universalis alopecia areata patients and from healthy controls were covered by human TCRbeta sequencing. Biopsies were taken from tofacitinib-treated patients at baseline and again at 4 and 24 weeks into treatment, and several of those patients also had a later scalp biopsy. Scalp clonality was compared across normal scalp (n=4), patchy alopecia areata scalp (n=8), and alopecia totalis/universalis scalp (n=8). RNA was obtained with the PAXgene miRNA kit for fixed scalp, the miRNeasy kit for PBMCs, and the RNeasy kit for mouse skin. TCRbeta CDR3 regions were amplified by immunoSEQ multiplex PCR with 35 Vbeta forward and 13 Jbeta reverse primers.

The library was obtained by the immunoSEQ multiplex PCR assay. For TCR sequencing, RNA was extracted from every sample and reverse transcribed into cDNA to serve as template. SuperScript III was used to make first-strand cDNA, primed with a 2:1 mix of oligo-dT and random hexamers. A synthetic immune receptor repertoire was used to assess amplification bias, and residual bias was removed computationally. In the paper's pipeline: Raw reads were preprocessed for error removal, and CDR3 was defined according to IMGT conventions as running from the conserved cysteine to phenylalanine. To get clonality, Shannon entropy was normalized by log2 of the number of productive unique TCRs and the result was subtracted from 1. CD4 or CD8 identity of scalp clones was inferred by cross-referencing scalp TCRbeta sequences with sorted blood CD4 and CD8 repertoires. TCRdb provides this immuneACCESS table in a form limited to in-frame rearrangements. Some clones are lacking; in checked studies, under half of them reflect an unresolved V gene, and why the rest are absent is not known. Clone size and the V and J calls come from that table; the DNA yielded D and trimming. The sample table holds some 150,000 clones, of which roughly 61% were seen once. The leading ten clones occupy 5% to 7% of the sample.

Concerning this clone itself: Which antigen it targets is not known. No much larger clone is present one base from it, and per-base qualities are unavailable.

The paper as a whole reports these results and caveats: Shared TCR sequences between patients were less evident than in mice, which may be partly attributable to HLA diversity in the patient population. Compared with normal scalp, lesional scalp had higher clonality and more expanded CD8+ clones, particularly in alopecia totalis/universalis, a pattern that suggests antigenic drive. Unlike mouse skin, which is dominated by gammadelta T cells, normal human skin has resident alphabeta T cells that are also sequenced, and this complicates analysis of the scalp TCR repertoire.

The germline V gene (reference sequence) yields SEHNR for CDR1 and FQNEAQ for CDR2. From cysteine to phenylalanine, the CDR3 is 15 amino acids long. Solely the CDR3 DNA is kept, with 45 bases framed from the first base. The trim is 1 base for V and 4 bases for J, with a gap of 8 bases between the germline ends. The intended sense of this specimen's time point label: baseline before oral tofacitinib. Lesional scalp punch biopsies and peripheral blood were obtained from alopecia areata patients. PBMCs were isolated by density centrifugation and stained for CD3, CD4 and CD8, and CD4+ and CD8+ T cells were sorted on a FACSAria.

The rearranged segments are TRBV7-9 and TRBJ2-6; a confident D gene designation cannot be given. The specimen was CD4+ T cells sorted from blood, collected at week 0. The clonotype comes from a human donor with alopecia areata. The CDR3: CASSLVGSGANVLTF. The base sequence is TGTGCCAGCAGCTTAGTAGGATCCGGGGCCAACGTCCTGACTTTC.